Below, 5 T cell receptor beta chains from the same sample are listed, as sequenced in a study of T cell repertoires in cytomegalovirus infection. Via MiXCR, TCRdb re-called the reads, giving one row per CDR3 protein. The sample lists approximately 750,000 distinct CDR3 sequences; 35% to 45% were seen once. Sequenced material: PBMCs. Receptors were obtained from a human donor in good health (CMV status not recorded). Some clones in this sample may be carry-over from other donors' samples.

The chain has TRBV19 and TRBJ1-5; D might be TRBD1 (5 bases). With 1 base removed from V and 3 bases from J, the gap between germline ends came to 10 bases. In germline, CDR1 is LNHDA, CDR2 SQIVND (reference sequence). This CDR3 has 15 amino acids. The CDR3 DNA follows: TGTGCCAGTAGTATAGGGGGCATGGTCAATCAGCCCCAGCATTTT. This gives the protein CASSIGGMVNQPQHF.

Only a few counts were recorded for this clonotype. The chain couples TRBV11-2 to TRBJ2-7; possibly TRBD1 for D (5 bases). The germline CDR1 and CDR2 sequences are SGHAT and FQNNGV. The germline V and J ends were trimmed by 1 base and 3 bases, with 13 bases remaining between them. The CDR3 totals 15 residues. The chain's CDR3 is CASSLGQGRVYEQYF. CDR3 DNA: TGTGCCAGCAGCTTAGGGCAGGGAAGGGTCTACGAGCAGTACTTC.

The chain combines TRBV6-1 with TRBJ2-5; no firm D call. Germline-derived CDR1 and CDR2 are MNHNS and SASEGT. V was trimmed by 1 base and J by 0 bases, leaving 6 bases between them. This CDR3 has 14 residues. The CDR3 DNA reads as TGTGCCAGCAGTGAAGGCAGAAACCAAGAGACCCAGTACTTC. This translates into CASSEGRNQETQYF.

The V call is TRBV19, the J call TRBJ1-5, with 11 bases fitting TRBD1. CDR3 length: 15 residues. J lost 4 bases, V lost 5 bases, and 4 bases had no gene match. Germline-derived CDR1 and CDR2 are LNHDA and SQIVND (reference sequence). The CDR3 loop reads CASSVWDRGNQPQHF. The CDR3 DNA reads TGTGCCAGTAGTGTCTGGGACAGGGGGAATCAGCCCCAGCATTTT.

This clonotype was seen many times. The gene calls are TRBV7-8 and TRBJ2-7; TRBD2 might be the D (6 bases). Germline CDR1 reads SGHVS; CDR2 reads FQNEAQ. The CDR3 sequence is 15 residues long. V was trimmed by 0 bases and J by 3 bases, leaving 12 bases between them. CDR3 region: CASSLATEGLYEQYF. The CDR3 DNA sequence: TGTGCCAGCAGCTTAGCGACGGAGGGGCTCTACGAGCAGTACTTC.